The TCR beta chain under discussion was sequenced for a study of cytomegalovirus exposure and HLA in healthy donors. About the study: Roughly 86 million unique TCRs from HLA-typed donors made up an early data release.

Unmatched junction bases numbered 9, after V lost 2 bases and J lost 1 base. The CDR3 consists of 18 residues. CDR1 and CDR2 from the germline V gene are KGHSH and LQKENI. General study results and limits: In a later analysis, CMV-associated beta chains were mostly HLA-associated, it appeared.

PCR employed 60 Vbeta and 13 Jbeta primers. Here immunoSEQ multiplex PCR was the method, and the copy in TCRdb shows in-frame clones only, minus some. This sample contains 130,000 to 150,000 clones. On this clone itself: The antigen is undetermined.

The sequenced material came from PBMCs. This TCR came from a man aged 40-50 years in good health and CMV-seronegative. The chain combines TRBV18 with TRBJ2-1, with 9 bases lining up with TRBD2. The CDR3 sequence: CASSPALASGASYNEQFF. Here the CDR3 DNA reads TGTGCCAGCTCACCAGCCCTGGCTAGCGGGGCTTCCTACAATGAGCAGTTCTTC.